The 30 T cell receptor beta chains below come from one sample, sequenced in a study of cytomegalovirus exposure and HLA in healthy donors. Both 60 Vbeta primers and 13 Jbeta primers went into the PCR. Measured with immunoSEQ multiplex PCR; TCRdb has only the in-frame clones, and not every one. The data contain under 200,000 clones, more than 80% of them seen just once; the ten biggest clones take up under 2%. The sequencing input was PBMCs. The receptors here all came from a woman aged 18-35 years in good health and CMV-seronegative.

This clone was seen just once. The chain has TRBV5-6 and TRBJ2-5; 8 positions match TRBD1. V dropped 1 base and J dropped 2; count of bases not matched to a gene: 7. The germline V gene has CDR1 SGHDT and CDR2 YYEEEE. The CDR3 length is 16 residues. DNA for the CDR3: TGTGCCAGCAGCTTGTTGGGGACAGGACAGCAAGAGACCCAGTACTTC. It yields the protein CASSLLGTGQQETQYF.

The chain recombines TRBV5-8 with TRBJ1-5; D is unresolved. This CDR3 spans 15 amino acids. Germline V CDR1 and CDR2: SGHTS, YDEGEE. Trimming left V 2 bases short and J 3 bases short, with 12 bases between. The CDR3 nucleotides read TGTGCCAGCAGCTTAGGGCAGACTAACAATCAGCCCCAGCATTTT. It yields the protein CASSLGQTNNQPQHF. The full variable domain, its missing parts supplied by reference TRBV5-8 and TRBJ1-5, is EAGVTQSPTHLIKTRGQQATLRCSPISGHTSVYWYQQALGLGLQFLLWYDEGEERNRGNFPPRFSGRQFPNYSSELNVNALELEDSALYLCASSLGQTNNQPQHFGDGTRLSIL.

The table lists this clone with a count of one. This chain joins TRBV7-2 and TRBJ1-4; 7 bases agree with TRBD1. This CDR3 has 13 amino acids. The V gene end was trimmed by 6 bases and the J gene end by 5 bases; junction bases not matched to a gene: 3. Germline CDR1 and CDR2: SGHTA and FQGNSA. The CDR3 sequence: CASSLTGNEKLFF. CDR3 coding DNA: TGTGCCAGCAGTTTGACAGGGAATGAAAAACTGTTTTTT.

This sequence joins TRBV18 and TRBJ1-3; D gene unclear. This CDR3 comprises 16 residues. Between the trimmed V and J ends, which lost 1 base and 0 bases, there was a span of 10 bases. Germline V lookup: CDR1 KGHSH, CDR2 LQKENI. The CDR3 loop reads CASSPRQAVSGNTIYF. The DNA for the CDR3 is TGTGCCAGCTCACCACGGCAGGCCGTCTCTGGAAACACCATATATTTT.

V and J are TRBV6-1 and TRBJ1-1; D not certain. Trimming took 6 bases from V and 14 from J, leaving 22 bases between them. CDR3 size: 13 residues. Per the germline V gene, CDR1 is MNHNS and CDR2 is SASEGT. CDR3 nucleotide sequence: TGTGCCAGCAGCCAATATAACCCGCAGCGGCCCTTCTTT. Its translation is CASSQYNPQRPFF.

This clone was picked up a small number of times. The rearrangement links TRBV27 to TRBJ1-5, with 9 bases matching TRBD1. Germline CDR1 is MNHEY and CDR2 is SMNVEV (reference sequence). Trimming cost V 2 bases and J 5 bases; bases outside gene matches: 4. This CDR3 region has 15 residues. CDR3 sequence (DNA): TGTGCCAGCAGTTTACACAGGGGGCCTGATCAGCCCCAGCATTTT. It is translated as CASSLHRGPDQPQHF.

The chain is built from TRBV7-2 and TRBJ2-3, with 10 nucleotides matching TRBD2. The CDR3 totals 16 residues. V lost 5 bases to trimming and J lost 1 base; unmatched junction nucleotides: 6. Germline V gene sequence: CDR1 SGHTA, CDR2 FQGNSA. CDR3 bases: TGTGCCAGCAGCACCCGACTAGCGGGTGGCACAGATACGCAGTATTTT. It encodes CASSTRLAGGTDTQYF. Filled out from reference TRBV7-2 and TRBJ2-3, the complete variable domain reads GAGVSQSPSNKVTEKGKDVELRCDPISGHTALYWYRQSLGQGLEFLIYFQGNSAPDKSGLPSDRFSAERTGGSVSTLTIQRTQQEDSAVYLCASSTRLAGGTDTQYFGPGTRLTVL.

This chain connects TRBV5-6 to TRBJ2-7; 8 nucleotides line up with TRBD1. The V and J ends lost 0 bases and 6 bases, in that order; junction bases with no gene match: 5. Germline lookup yields CDR1 SGHDT and CDR2 YYEEEE. This CDR3 is built from 14 residues. The CDR3 loop reads CASSLVDRASEQYF. DNA of the CDR3: TGTGCCAGCAGCTTGGTGGACAGGGCATCCGAGCAGTACTTC.

This clone has just a few counts. The rearrangement joins TRBV21-1 to TRBJ2-7; the D call in the table, TRBD2, was not verified against the DNA. TRBV21-1 is noted as a pseudogene. CDR3 size: 16 residues. The CDR3 DNA sequence: TGTGCCAGCAGCAAATCCCGACCGAACTATCCCTACGAGCAGTACTTC. This encodes CASSKSRPNYPYEQYF.

The V and J genes are TRBV7-9 and TRBJ1-6; unclear D gene. V dropped 3 bases and J dropped 6 bases, with 6 bases sitting between them. The CDR3 loop spans 13 amino acids. Germline CDR1 SEHNR, CDR2 FQNEAQ (reference sequence). The CDR3 region is CASSFVSNSPLHF. Written as DNA, the CDR3 is TGTGCCAGCAGCTTCGTTTCTAATTCACCCCTCCACTTT.

This chain uses TRBV19 with TRBJ1-4; 7 bases align to TRBD1. This CDR3 region has 15 residues. Germline CDR1 reads LNHDA; CDR2 reads SQIVND (reference sequence). The junction had 9 bases not matched to a gene; V was cut back by 4 bases and J by 7 bases. CDR3 protein: CASSRRQGWFEKLFF. CDR3 coding DNA: TGTGCCAGTAGTAGACGACAGGGATGGTTTGAAAAACTGTTTTTT.

The rearrangement links TRBV5-1 to TRBJ2-2; D is possibly TRBD2 (6 bases). The CDR3 covers 14 residues. Between the trimmed V and J ends, which lost 2 bases and 4 bases, there was a span of 9 bases. The germline gives CDR1 SGHRS, CDR2 YFSETQ. In DNA, the CDR3 is TGCGCCAGCAGCTTCGGGACTTCCACCGGGGAGCTGTTTTTT. Protein sequence: CASSFGTSTGELFF.

The V call is TRBV18, the J call TRBJ2-5; 7 bases are shared with TRBD1. CDR1 is KGHSH and CDR2 is LQKENI in the germline V gene. The CDR3 sequence is 14 residues long. The V gene end was trimmed by 4 bases and the J gene end by 1 base; junction bases not matched to a gene: 3. This CDR3 reads CASSQGAIQETQYF. CDR3 DNA: TGTGCCAGCTCACAGGGGGCGATCCAAGAGACCCAGTACTTC.

In nucleotides, the CDR3 is TGTGCCAGCAGCTCAGAGACAGGGTTTATGACTCTCGTCACTGAAGCTTTCTTT. This gives the protein CASSSETGFMTLVTEAFF. The chain employs TRBV7-9 and TRBJ1-1; 7 bases map to TRBD1. CDR1 and CDR2 from the germline V gene are SEHNR and FQNEAQ (reference sequence). This CDR3 comprises 18 residues. V was clipped by 4 bases and J by 4 bases; unmatched bases: 18.

The chain couples TRBV11-2 to TRBJ1-6, with D unclear. The CDR3 totals 13 residues. V shed 2 bases and J shed 9 bases, with 8 bases lying between them. Germline V CDR1 and CDR2: SGHAT, FQNNGV. CDR3: CASSLLEGSPLHF. In DNA form, the CDR3 reads TGTGCCAGCAGCTTATTAGAGGGTTCACCCCTCCACTTT.

This clone was seen more than once but under ten times. V and J are TRBV6-5 and TRBJ2-7; 9 positions agree with TRBD1. In germline, CDR1 is MNHEY, CDR2 SVGAGI. V shed 8 bases, J shed 0 bases, and the junction held 5 bases outside the gene matches. CDR3 length: 14 residues. In DNA form, the CDR3 reads TGTGCCAGCGCGGGACAGGGTAACTCCTACGAGCAGTACTTC. Translated, it gives CASAGQGNSYEQYF.

This chain joins TRBV2 and TRBJ2-3; 11 bases fit TRBD2. This CDR3 is built from 17 residues. V lost 7 bases and J lost 3; bases outside the gene matches: 12. Germline CDR1 SNHLY, CDR2 FYNNEI. This chain's CDR3 is CASTGASGRTRTDTQYF. In DNA form, the CDR3 reads TGTGCCAGCACCGGGGCTAGCGGGAGGACCAGGACAGATACGCAGTATTTT.

The chain combines TRBV5-1 with TRBJ2-5, with TRBD1 matching over 10 bases. The germline V gene has CDR1 SGHRS and CDR2 YFSETQ. The CDR3 has 15 amino acids. Germline trimming cut 4 bases from V and 5 bases from J; bases unmatched to any gene: 8. For the CDR3, the DNA is TGCGCCAGCAGCATAGGACAGGGGGGAAAGGAGACCCAGTACTTC. Translated, it gives CASSIGQGGKETQYF. Based on the CDR3 plus reference TRBV5-1 and TRBJ2-5, the full variable domain is KAGVTQTPRYLIKTRGQQVTLSCSPISGHRSVSWYQQTPGQGLQFLFEYFSETQRNKGNFPGRFSGRQFSNSRSEMNVSTLELGDSALYLCASSIGQGGKETQYFGPGTRLLVL.

This chain uses TRBV5-1 with TRBJ2-1; 10 nucleotides match TRBD2. This CDR3 has 16 residues. V was clipped by 3 bases and J by 6 bases; unmatched bases: 9. Germline CDR1 SGHRS, CDR2 YFSETQ. The CDR3 bases are TGCGCCAGCAGCTACTCGAGCGGGGGGGCTCGCAATGAGCAGTTCTTC. It encodes CASSYSSGGARNEQFF.

The chain uses TRBV7-2 and TRBJ1-1; the match to TRBD1 covers 9 bases. The J segment lost 4 bases and the V segment lost 5 bases, leaving 2 bases of the junction unmatched. This CDR3 contains 13 residues. CDR1 SGHTA and CDR2 FQGNSA come from the germline V gene. CDR3 sequence (DNA): TGTGCCAGCAGCGCACAGGGGGCCACTGAAGCTTTCTTT. This translates into CASSAQGATEAFF.

About this clone: This CDR3 is also generated by other DNA sequences in the sample. V gene TRBV18 combines with J gene TRBJ1-1; 8 nucleotides match TRBD1. The V segment lost 2 bases and the J segment 1 base; nucleotides outside the gene matches: 9. The CDR3 is 17 amino acids. The germline CDR1 and CDR2 sequences are KGHSH and LQKENI. The CDR3 coding sequence is TGTGCCAGCTCACCAGGCGAAGTAGGGACAGGGAACACTGAAGCTTTCTTT. Amino acids: CASSPGEVGTGNTEAFF.

V gene TRBV11-2 combines with J gene TRBJ2-7; 11 bases fit TRBD1. Germline V gives CDR1 SGHAT, CDR2 FQNNGV. CDR3 length equals 15 residues. The V gene end was trimmed by 5 bases and the J gene end by 3 bases; junction bases not matched to a gene: 6. The CDR3, as DNA: TGTGCCAGCAGCCCCTGGGGACAGGGGGACTACGAGCAGTACTTC. Translated: CASSPWGQGDYEQYF.

There are a few counts of this clone. This chain uses TRBV7-2 with TRBJ1-2, with TRBD1 matching over 8 bases. The germline CDR1 and CDR2 sequences are SGHTA and FQGNSA. The CDR3 loop spans 13 amino acids. V lost 4 bases, J lost 7 bases, and 5 bases stayed unmatched. The CDR3 DNA follows: TGTGCCAGCAGCTCCTCAGGGGGCGGTGGCTACACCTTC. Protein: CASSSSGGGGYTF.

This chain uses TRBV4-2 with TRBJ2-3, with D perhaps TRBD2 (5 bases). The germline CDR1 and CDR2 sequences are LGHNA and YNFKEQ. V was pared by 0 bases and J by 1 base, with 17 bases between. CDR3 size: 18 residues. The CDR3 DNA sequence: TGTGCCAGCAGCCAAGATTGGGCGGCGGAGGCGGGCACAGATACGCAGTATTTT. Its protein product is CASSQDWAAEAGTDTQYF.

As concerns this clone: Other nucleotide sequences from this sample produce the same CDR3. The chain employs TRBV27 and TRBJ2-2; maybe TRBD2 (6 bases). Germline-derived CDR1 and CDR2 are MNHEY and SMNVEV (reference sequence). The germline V and J ends were trimmed by 2 bases and 6 bases, with 7 bases remaining between them. This CDR3 is 13 amino acids long. The CDR3 loop is CASSLAGSGELFF. The CDR3 DNA follows: TGTGCCAGCAGTTTAGCGGGGTCCGGGGAGCTGTTTTTT.

The CDR3 coding sequence is TGCGCCAGCAGCTTGGTCGCAGGCACCTACGAGCAGTACTTC. Amino acids: CASSLVAGTYEQYF. The rearrangement links TRBV5-1 to TRBJ2-7; D is uncertain. Germline values: CDR1 SGHRS, CDR2 YFSETQ. The CDR3 is made up of 14 amino acids. Trimming left V 0 bases short and J 2 bases short, with 9 bases between.

This clone was detected only a few times. An end of the junction differs from the germline gene, which may be a read error. The chain carries TRBV7-7 and TRBJ2-1, with TRBD2 matching 8 bases. The CDR3 consists of 17 residues. Germline CDR1 and CDR2: SSHAT and FNYEAQ (reference sequence). CDR3 sequence: CASSLELPGGRNNEQFF. DNA for the CDR3: TGTGCTAGCAGCTTAGAACTCCCGGGAGGGAGGAACAATGAGCAGTTCTTC.

This clone has a handful of counts. The V and J genes are TRBV7-3 and TRBJ2-5, with TRBD1 matching 10 bases. The CDR3 totals 13 residues. The V segment lost 4 bases and the J segment 9 bases; nucleotides outside the gene matches: 5. Looked up from germline, CDR1 is SGHTA and CDR2 is FQGTGA. The CDR3 protein is CASSSGQGMAQYF. The CDR3 DNA sequence: TGTGCCAGCAGCTCGGGACAGGGGATGGCCCAGTACTTC.

The V gene is TRBV5-1, the J gene TRBJ2-1; 9 bases match TRBD1. CDR3 length: 13 residues. The junction had 5 bases not matched to a gene; V was cut back by 3 bases and J by 10 bases. Germline assignment: CDR1 SGHRS and CDR2 YFSETQ. CDR3 nucleotide sequence: TGCGCCAGCAGCTCCCGGGACAGGGAAGAGCAGTTCTTC. This codes for CASSSRDREEQFF. Looking up the rest from reference TRBV5-1 and TRBJ2-1 gives the full variable domain: KAGVTQTPRYLIKTRGQQVTLSCSPISGHRSVSWYQQTPGQGLQFLFEYFSETQRNKGNFPGRFSGRQFSNSRSEMNVSTLELGDSALYLCASSSRDREEQFFGPGTRLTVL.

The J gene is TRBJ1-5, the V gene TRBV25-1, with D perhaps TRBD1 (5 bases). The CDR3 contains 15 residues. The V end was cut by 4 bases, the J end by 2 bases, with 12 bases between. Germline V gene sequence: CDR1 MGHDK, CDR2 SYGVNS. The CDR3 here is CASSGSGSGNQPQHF. The CDR3 coding sequence is TGTGCCAGCAGTGGATCAGGGTCGGGCAATCAGCCCCAGCATTTT.